This TCR beta chain emerged from a study of blood T cell repertoires in COVID-19 (dated by TCRdb to 2018 to 2021). Broadly, across the study: Samples covering the acute and convalescent phases of COVID-19 were provided by collaborators in the United States, Italy and Spain. The material from the prospective study consisted of cDNA or gDNA derived from T cells, B-cell-depleted T cells, or PBMCs. Sample metadata almost always included a de-identified subject ID, COVID-19 status, age in years and sex. Where HLA class I and class II types were available, the types were taken from metadata supplied by the sample provider, not from assay-based typing. The dataset comprised deeply sampled blood TCRbeta repertoires from subjects exposed to, actively infected with, or recovered from COVID-19. Samples were obtained from the ongoing ImmuneRACE study (first 160 participants) and from about 1,300 subjects provided by 6 global collaborators. The repertoires were released in a freely available public database intended as a resource for research on the immune response to SARS-CoV-2.

TCRbeta CDR3 regions were amplified from genomic DNA by means of the immunoSEQ Assay, a bias-controlled multiplex PCR. The paper's processing steps were these. The number of nucleated cells in each sample was estimated by amplification of reference gene primers within the assay. Sequence reads were collapsed and filtered to measure the absolute abundance of every unique TCRbeta CDR3 rearrangement. Productive Simpson clonality was computed per sample as the square root of Simpson's diversity index over productive rearrangements. What TCRdb holds here is the immuneACCESS table cut down to in-frame rearrangements. Part of the clones is not present; checked against another copy, under half of the missing clones reflect an unresolved V gene, and the others are unexplained. That table supplies the V and J calls and clone size; D and trimming were determined from the DNA. The sample table shows tens of thousands of clones, and around 90% are seen once. Roughly 2.5% of the sample belongs to the ten largest clones.

Ends trimmed: V by 2 bases, J by 7 bases; bases unmatched to a gene: 8. The CDR3 runs 15 amino acids, cysteine and phenylalanine included. Only the CDR3 region is kept as DNA, spanning 45 bases read in frame from base 1. The germline V gene gives CDR1 as KGHSH and CDR2 as LQKENI. On the study overall, not on this receptor specifically: Clinical and demographic metadata were provided uncurated, with the amount varying by source and participant.

A remark on this clone: No antigen is known for it. No qualities accompany the bases; no much larger clone lies one base away.

One collaborating source in Seattle enrolled patients during active infection and followed them longitudinally through the course of disease. Each collaborating institution followed its own protocols to collect whole blood in K2EDTA tubes. For TCRbeta analysis, collaborators shipped samples in one of three forms: frozen whole blood, isolated PBMCs, or DNA extracted from either of those sample types. Sequencing was carried out using peripheral blood. The source of this sequence is a man in his fifties with COVID-19, enrolled during active disease. The sequence joins TRBV18 to TRBJ2-1; TRBD2 agrees with 7 junctional bases. The CDR3 has the sequence CASSPINRGGNEQFF. In nucleotide form, the sequence is TGTGCCAGCTCACCAATCAACCGGGGAGGGAATGAGCAGTTCTTC.